The 3 T cell receptor beta chains in this list originate from one sample, sequenced in a study of blood T cell repertoires in COVID-19 (dated by TCRdb to 2018 to 2020). Libraries were made using the immunoSEQ multiplex PCR assay. TCRdb took this table from immuneACCESS and kept in-frame rearrangements with V and J called. Such tables lack part of the clones; where checked against another copy, unresolved V genes explain under half of the gap, and the rest is unexplained. Across this sample there are about 310,000 clones, with around 92% seen only once. The ten largest clones take up about 8.4% of the sample. The sample was PBMCs or T cells enriched from blood (not recorded which). These TCRs come from a woman in her twenties or thirties who had recovered from COVID-19.

The V gene is TRBV5-4, the J gene TRBJ1-2; TRBD1 is a possible D gene (6 bases). Between the trimmed V and J ends, which lost 7 bases and 4 bases, there was a span of 17 bases. CDR3 length equals 14 residues. Per the germline V gene, CDR1 is SGHNT and CDR2 is YYREEE (reference sequence). CDR3 sequence reads: CASGRFSGAYGYTF. Written as DNA, the CDR3 is TGTGCCAGCGGAAGGTTTTCAGGGGCCTATGGCTACACCTTC.

The chain uses TRBV19 and TRBJ1-5, with a possible D match to TRBD1 (5 bases). Trimming left V 5 bases short and J 0 bases short, with 8 bases between. The CDR3 sequence is 14 residues long. Germline CDR1 reads LNHDA; CDR2 reads SQIVND (reference sequence). This CDR3 is CASSQRGSNQPQHF. The CDR3 region has the DNA TGTGCCAGTAGTCAAAGGGGTAGCAATCAGCCCCAGCATTTT.

CDR3: CASSLFPGRIDTQYF. The CDR3 DNA sequence: TGTGCCAGCAGTTTATTTCCAGGGAGGATAGATACGCAGTATTTT. The chain uses TRBV27 and TRBJ2-3, with D perhaps TRBD2 (6 bases). The CDR3 loop spans 15 amino acids. Trimming cost V 1 base and J 5 bases, with 13 bases left between them. The germline V gene encodes CDR1 MNHEY and CDR2 SMNVEV (reference sequence).